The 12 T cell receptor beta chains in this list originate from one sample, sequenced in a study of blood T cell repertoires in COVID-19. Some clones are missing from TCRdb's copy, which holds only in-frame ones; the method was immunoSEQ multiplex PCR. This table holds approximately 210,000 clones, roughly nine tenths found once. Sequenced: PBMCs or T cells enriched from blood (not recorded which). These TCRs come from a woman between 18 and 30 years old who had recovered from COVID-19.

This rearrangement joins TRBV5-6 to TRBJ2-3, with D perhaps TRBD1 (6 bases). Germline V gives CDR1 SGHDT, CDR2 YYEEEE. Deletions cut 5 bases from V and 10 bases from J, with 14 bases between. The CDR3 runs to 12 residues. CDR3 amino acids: CASRNTGKAQYF. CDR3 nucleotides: TGTGCCAGCAGAAACACAGGGAAGGCGCAGTATTTT.

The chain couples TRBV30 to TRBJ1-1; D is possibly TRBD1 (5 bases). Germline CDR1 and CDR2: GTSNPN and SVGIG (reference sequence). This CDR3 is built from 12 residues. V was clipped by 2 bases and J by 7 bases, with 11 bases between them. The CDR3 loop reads CAWSPRGGEAFF. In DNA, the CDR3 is TGTGCCTGGAGTCCCCGGGGGGGTGAAGCTTTCTTT.

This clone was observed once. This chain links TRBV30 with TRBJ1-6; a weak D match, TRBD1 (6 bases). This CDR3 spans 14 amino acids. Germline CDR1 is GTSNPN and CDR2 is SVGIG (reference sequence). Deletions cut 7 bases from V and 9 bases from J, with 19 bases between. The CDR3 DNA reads TGTGCCTCGATGGAAGAACAGGGCGGTTCACCCCTCCACTTT. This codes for CASMEEQGGSPLHF.

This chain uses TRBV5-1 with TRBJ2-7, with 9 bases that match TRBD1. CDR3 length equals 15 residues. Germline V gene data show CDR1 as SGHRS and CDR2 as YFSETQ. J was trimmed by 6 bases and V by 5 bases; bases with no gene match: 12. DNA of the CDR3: TGCGCCAGCAGGGATACAGGGGGCGTTATGGGCGAGCAGTACTTC. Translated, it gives CASRDTGGVMGEQYF. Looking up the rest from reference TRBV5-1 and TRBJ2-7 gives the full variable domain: KAGVTQTPRYLIKTRGQQVTLSCSPISGHRSVSWYQQTPGQGLQFLFEYFSETQRNKGNFPGRFSGRQFSNSRSEMNVSTLELGDSALYLCASRDTGGVMGEQYFGPGTRLTVT.

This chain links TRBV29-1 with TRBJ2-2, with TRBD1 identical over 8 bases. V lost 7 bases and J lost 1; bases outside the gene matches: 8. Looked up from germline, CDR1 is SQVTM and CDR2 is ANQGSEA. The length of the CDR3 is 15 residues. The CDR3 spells CSGGRTGLNTGELFF. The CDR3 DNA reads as TGCAGCGGGGGGCGGACAGGGTTGAACACCGGGGAGCTGTTTTTT.

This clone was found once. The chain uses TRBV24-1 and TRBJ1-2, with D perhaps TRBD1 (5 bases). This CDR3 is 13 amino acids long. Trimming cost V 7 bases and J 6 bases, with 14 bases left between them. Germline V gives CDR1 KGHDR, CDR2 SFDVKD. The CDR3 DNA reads TGTGCCACCAGAGAAGACAGCAAGGATGGCTACACCTTC. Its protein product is CATREDSKDGYTF.

The DNA of the CDR3 is TGTGCCAGCAGCCTAGGGCAGGGTGCCTACGAGCAGTACTTC. Translation: CASSLGQGAYEQYF. The chain is built from TRBV5-4 and TRBJ2-7; D perhaps matches TRBD1 (5 bases). CDR1 and CDR2 (germline): SGHNT, YYREEE (reference sequence). With 4 bases removed from V and 2 bases from J, the gap between germline ends came to 13 bases. The CDR3 covers 14 residues.

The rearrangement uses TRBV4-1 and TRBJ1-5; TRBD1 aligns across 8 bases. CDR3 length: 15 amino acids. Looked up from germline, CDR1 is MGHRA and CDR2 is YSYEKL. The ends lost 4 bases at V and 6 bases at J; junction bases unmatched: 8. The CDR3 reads CASSPGQGIGQPQHF. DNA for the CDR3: TGCGCCAGCAGCCCAGGACAGGGTATTGGTCAGCCCCAGCATTTT.

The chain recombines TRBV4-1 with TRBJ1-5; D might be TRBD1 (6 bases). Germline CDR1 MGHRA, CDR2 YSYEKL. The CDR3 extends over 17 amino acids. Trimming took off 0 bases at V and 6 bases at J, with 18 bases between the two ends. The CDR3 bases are TGCGCCAGCAGCCAAGATGATAGGGCAGGGGCTGGTCAGCCCCAGCATTTT. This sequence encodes CASSQDDRAGAGQPQHF.

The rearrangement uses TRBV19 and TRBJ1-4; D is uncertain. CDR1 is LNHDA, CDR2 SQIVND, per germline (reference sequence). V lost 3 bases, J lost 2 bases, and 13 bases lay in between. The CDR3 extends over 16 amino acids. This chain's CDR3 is CASSIRPTRTNEKLFF. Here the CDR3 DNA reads TGTGCCAGTAGTATTCGACCCACGCGGACTAATGAAAAACTGTTTTTT. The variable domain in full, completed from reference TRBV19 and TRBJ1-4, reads DGGITQSPKYLFRKEGQNVTLSCEQNLNHDAMYWYRQDPGQGLRLIYYSQIVNDFQKGDIAEGYSVSREKKESFPLTVTSAQKNPTAFYLCASSIRPTRTNEKLFFGSGTQLSVL.

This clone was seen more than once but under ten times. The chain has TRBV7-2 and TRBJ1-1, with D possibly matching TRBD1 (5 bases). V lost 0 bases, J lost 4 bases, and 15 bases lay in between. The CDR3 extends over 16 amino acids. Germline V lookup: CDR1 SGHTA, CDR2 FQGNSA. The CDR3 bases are TGTGCCAGCAGCTTAGCGCTAGGGGATTATGGCACTGAAGCTTTCTTT. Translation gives CASSLALGDYGTEAFF.

Written as DNA, the CDR3 is TGTGCCAGCAGTACCCAGGGGACAGGGGGGGGTAATGAGCAGTTCTTC. It specifies CASSTQGTGGGNEQFF. V and J are TRBV27 and TRBJ2-1; the match to TRBD1 covers 11 bases. The CDR3 sequence is 16 residues long. Germline V lookup: CDR1 MNHEY, CDR2 SMNVEV (reference sequence). J was trimmed by 7 bases and V by 5 bases; bases with no gene match: 10.